The present T cell receptor beta chain was sequenced within a study of identical twins (dated by TCRdb to the mid-2010s). With respect to the entire study: The study deep-sequenced TCR alpha and beta repertoires from monozygotic twins, unrelated adults of various ages and cord blood to test whether fetal clonotypes persist. To rule out contamination, the twin experiments were replicated at different times with different library preparation protocols. Summary of the overall study and its limitations: Compared with coincidental sharing between unrelated individuals, out-of-frame TCR alpha sequences shared between twins showed an excess of sequences with low generation probability. A weaker excess of twin sharing was found in beta out-of-frame sequences because the signal-to-noise ratio was lowered by fewer shared sequences. Because the same donors could not be followed over many years, conclusions were based on cross-sectional statistical analysis. Invariant T cells such as MAIT and iNKT could partly confound zero-insertion analyses, though diverse VJ usage argued against this for most clonotypes. In monozygotic twins, recombination models systematically underestimated out-of-frame TCR alpha sharing, but the models matched the sharing seen between unrelated individuals. Fewer insertions were carried by abundant cord blood beta clonotypes, a similar but weaker trend appeared in young adult naive repertoires, and no such trend appeared in memory repertoires.

The germline ends are 17 bases apart after V is trimmed by 0 bases and J by 3 bases. CDR1 and CDR2 are drawn from the germline V gene: SGHRS, YFSETQ. Counted from cysteine to phenylalanine, this CDR3 has 17 amino acids. Only the CDR3 DNA stays, 51 bases, in frame from base 1. About this clonotype itself: The antigen this receptor binds is unknown. No base-level quality is on record; no much larger clone is a single base apart.

The receptor library was made with 5' RACE. Data came from an Illumina HiSeq 2000. A universal primer binding site was added through template switching, and the final cDNA carried a unique molecular identifier so that TCR cDNA molecules could be counted accurately. First-strand cDNA for TCR alpha and beta chains was synthesized from specific primers in the conserved constant-segment region. To control for contamination, every cDNA library was double barcoded, receiving both a SMART-Mk sample barcode and Illumina barcodes. TruSeq adapter sequences and Illumina sample barcodes were added in two successive PCR steps. The TCR alpha and beta cDNA libraries were sequenced on the Illumina HiSeq platform using custom primers. In the authors' own workflow: Unique molecular identifiers were extracted from raw reads with MiGEC, and CDR3 positions were determined with MiXCR. For each individual, recombination models were inferred using an EM algorithm with the repgenHMM and IGoR tools. Shared clonotypes were analyzed with the tcR package in R, and sharing was normalized by the product of cloneset sizes. To study raw recombination free of thymic and clonal selection effects, out-of-frame nonproductive sequences were analyzed. Using fastp at Q25 and MiXCR, TCRdb reprocessed the public reads and kept productive beta chains. Rows are combined by CDR3 protein, so each entry shows the most common genes and DNA. For this entry, the V and J calls and clone size follow TCRdb and not the study's own pipeline. In all, the sample holds roughly 1,500,000 distinct CDR3 sequences, and roughly a third of those were seen once. The ten largest account for around 0.3% of the sample.

Every donor was a healthy Caucasian. The V gene is TRBV5-1 and the J gene is TRBJ2-3; the D region may be TRBD1 or TRBD2, each matching 6 bases equally. The sequencing sample was made of cord blood. The TCR originated in a newborn girl in good health. Read as DNA, the sequence is TGCGCCAGCAGCTTGGCCTTCGGGACTCAGGGGACAGATACGCAGTATTTT. It codes for CASSLAFGTQGTDTQYF.